The 24 T cell receptor beta chains listed next were all sequenced from one sample in a study of identical twins. TCRdb ran MiXCR on the 5' RACE reads and lists one entry per CDR3 protein. Of 1,800,000 or so distinct CDR3 sequences listed, about 30% are singletons. Sample: cord blood. Receptors were obtained from a newborn girl in good health.

This clonotype was recorded a few times. The chain has TRBV20-1 and TRBJ2-7; 8 positions match TRBD1. The junction had 4 bases not matched to a gene; V was cut back by 5 bases and J by 1 base. The CDR3 sequence is 13 residues long. In germline, CDR1 is DFQATT, CDR2 SNEGSKA (reference sequence). The CDR3 is CSAERDRSYEQYF. CDR3 DNA sequence: TGCAGTGCTGAACGGGACAGGTCCTACGAGCAGTACTTC.

This clonotype was counted between two and nine times. The chain joins TRBV18 to TRBJ2-2; a weak D match, TRBD2 (6 bases). The CDR3 totals 15 residues. Per germline, CDR1 KGHSH and CDR2 LQKENI. V gave up 3 bases and J gave up 9 bases, with 17 bases separating them. The CDR3 bases are TGTGCCAGCTCACCGTTGGGACGGGAGAGGAGGGAGCTGTTTTTT. This gives the protein CASSPLGRERRELFF. The variable domain in full, with the rest retrieved from reference TRBV18 and TRBJ2-2, is NAGVMQNPRHLVRRRGQEARLRCSPMKGHSHVYWYRQLPEEGLKFMVYLQKENIIDESGMPKERFSAEFPKEGPSILRIQQVVRGDSAAYFCASSPLGRERRELFFGEGSRLTVL.

This clonotype was picked up a small number of times. V usage is TRBV30 and J usage is TRBJ2-7, with D perhaps TRBD1 (5 bases). V was pared by 1 base and J by 3 bases, with 7 bases between. The V gene's germline CDR1 is GTSNPN and CDR2 SVGIG (reference sequence). This CDR3 contains 12 residues. Here the CDR3 reads CAWSGQGYEQYF. DNA for the CDR3: TGTGCCTGGAGTGGTCAGGGCTACGAGCAGTACTTC.

The chain couples TRBV11-2 to TRBJ1-1; D is unresolved. This CDR3 contains 15 residues. Trimming removed 5 bases at V and 1 base at J, with 14 bases between. CDR1 SGHAT and CDR2 FQNNGV come from the germline V gene. As DNA, the CDR3 is TGTGCCAGCAGCCCCATTCGACGCAAGAACACTGAAGCTTTCTTT. Translated, it gives CASSPIRRKNTEAFF.

On this clonotype: An end of the junction does not agree with germline; a read error may underlie this. The CDR3 sequence is CAGSPHTSRGDTQYF. CDR3 DNA: TGTGCCGGCAGCCCCCATACTAGTCGGGGAGATACGCAGTATTTT. The genes are TRBV11-1 and TRBJ2-3; a possible D gene is TRBD2 (5 bases). CDR1 SGHAT and CDR2 FQDESV come from the germline V gene (reference sequence). There are 15 residues in the CDR3.

This clonotype was detected a few times. The chain links TRBV20-1 to TRBJ2-7; a weak D match, TRBD2 (5 bases). Deletions cut 5 bases from V and 10 bases from J, with 24 bases between. Germline lookup yields CDR1 DFQATT and CDR2 SNEGSKA (reference sequence). The CDR3 contains 14 residues. In DNA form, the CDR3 reads TGCAGTGCTCGGGTTGTCTCGACCCAACGGGGTCAGTACTTC. Translated: CSARVVSTQRGQYF.

V and J are TRBV27 and TRBJ2-3; 11 nucleotides agree with TRBD2. This CDR3 is built from 16 residues. V shed 5 bases, J shed 4 bases, and the junction held 8 bases outside the gene matches. Looked up from germline, CDR1 is MNHEY and CDR2 is SMNVEV (reference sequence). The CDR3 here is CASSPRSGGAADTQYF. DNA of the CDR3: TGTGCCAGCAGTCCCCGTAGCGGGGGGGCCGCAGATACGCAGTATTTT.

The V gene is TRBV7-9, the J gene TRBJ1-1; D is possibly TRBD1 (6 bases). V was trimmed by 1 base and J by 3 bases, leaving 18 bases between them. CDR1 is SEHNR, CDR2 FQNEAQ, per germline (reference sequence). The CDR3 has 17 amino acids. The DNA of the CDR3 is TGTGCCAGCAGCTTAGGGGCTGGGGGCTTTAGGGACACTGAAGCTTTCTTT. Protein sequence: CASSLGAGGFRDTEAFF.

The chain combines TRBV5-1 with TRBJ1-4; 7 bases line up with TRBD1. This CDR3 contains 14 residues. Germline lookup yields CDR1 SGHRS and CDR2 YFSETQ. The junction had 6 bases not matched to a gene; V was cut back by 4 bases and J by 6 bases. The CDR3 loop reads CASSAGQYDEKLFF. The CDR3, as DNA: TGCGCCAGCAGCGCGGGACAGTATGATGAAAAACTGTTTTTT.

Comment on this clonotype: A much larger clone differs by one base, so this may be a read error. The rearrangement links TRBV12-3 or TRBV12-4 to TRBJ2-5; D call uncertain. The J call is in doubt because the DNA end fits TRBJ2-7 better. The CDR3 covers 14 residues. The chain's CDR3 is CASSLAPLRDEQYF. The CDR3 DNA is TGTGCCAGCAGTTTAGCTCCTTTAAGGGACGAGCAGTACTTC.

This clonotype was seen only a few times. V and J are TRBV20-1 and TRBJ2-5; 11 positions agree with TRBD2. The length of the CDR3 is 15 residues. Germline CDR1 DFQATT, CDR2 SNEGSKA (reference sequence). The junction had 7 bases not matched to a gene; V was cut back by 5 bases and J by 2 bases. The CDR3 sequence is CSAANSGRGQETQYF. The CDR3 DNA is TGCAGTGCTGCTAATAGCGGGAGGGGACAAGAGACCCAGTACTTC.

J is TRBJ1-5 and V is TRBV20-1; 8 bases map to TRBD1. V lost 1 base, J lost 6 bases, and 8 bases stayed unmatched. Germline V CDR1 and CDR2: DFQATT, SNEGSKA (reference sequence). This CDR3 spans 15 amino acids. CDR3 bases: TGCAGTGCTAGAGCCCCAGGACAGGGTGGTCAGCCCCAGCATTTT. Translated: CSARAPGQGGQPQHF.

The gene calls are TRBV14 and TRBJ2-5; 8 bases match TRBD2. This CDR3 region has 15 residues. The V gene's germline CDR1 is SGHDN and CDR2 FVKESK. The V segment lost 3 bases and the J segment 1 base; nucleotides outside the gene matches: 4. The CDR3 spells CASSHPGTSQETQYF. The CDR3 DNA is TGTGCCAGCAGCCATCCCGGGACTAGCCAAGAGACCCAGTACTTC. Supplemented by reference TRBV14 and TRBJ2-5, the full variable domain reads EAGVTQFPSHSVIEKGQTVTLRCDPISGHDNLYWYRRVMGKEIKFLLHFVKESKQDESGMPNNRFLAERTGGTYSTLKVQPAELEDSGVYFCASSHPGTSQETQYFGPGTRLLVL.

The chain is built from TRBV10-3 and TRBJ1-1, with TRBD1 as a possible D gene (5 bases). The CDR3 length is 15 residues. Germline CDR1 reads ENHRY; CDR2 reads SYGVKD. V was trimmed by 3 bases and J by 6 bases, leaving 17 bases between them. The CDR3 DNA reads as TGTGCCATCAGTGAAGAGCCGTTCCAGGGTGCTGAAGCTTTCTTT. Protein sequence: CAISEEPFQGAEAFF.

Points on this clonotype: Mismatch with germline at one junction end may stem from a read error. This sequence joins TRBV5-1 and TRBJ2-7, with D possibly being TRBD2 (6 bases). This CDR3 is 14 amino acids long. The germline V gene has CDR1 SGHRS and CDR2 YFSETQ. The CDR3 sequence: CAGSLGTLSYEQYF. Written as DNA, the CDR3 is TGCGCCGGCAGCTTGGGGACTCTCTCCTACGAGCAGTACTTC. Using reference TRBV5-1 and TRBJ2-7 for the parts outside the CDR3, the full variable domain is KAGVTQTPRYLIKTRGQQVTLSCSPISGHRSVSWYQQTPGQGLQFLFEYFSETQRNKGNFPGRFSGRQFSNSRSEMNVSTLELGDSALYLCAGSLGTLSYEQYFGPGTRLTVT.

This clonotype was seen a few times. The chain combines TRBV12-3 or TRBV12-4 with TRBJ1-6, with TRBD1 as a possible D gene (5 bases). The V gene lost 0 bases and the J gene lost 9 bases, with 12 bases spanning the gap. The CDR3 runs to 15 residues. The CDR3 DNA follows: TGTGCCAGCAGTTTAGCAGGGGAAGTTCCTTCACCCCTCCACTTT. It translates to CASSLAGEVPSPLHF.

In its sample, this clonotype was seen a few times. This chain uses TRBV24-1 with TRBJ2-3; D ambiguous. Between the trimmed V and J ends, which lost 5 bases and 4 bases, there was a span of 0 bases. The CDR3 totals 10 residues. The germline V gene encodes CDR1 KGHDR and CDR2 SFDVKD. As DNA, the CDR3 is TGTGCCACCAGTGCAGATACGCAGTATTTT. Translated: CATSADTQYF.

V usage is TRBV5-1 and J usage is TRBJ2-7, with TRBD2 identical over 9 bases. Unmatched junction bases numbered 9, after V lost 1 base and J lost 10 bases. CDR3 length: 14 residues. Germline V gene lookup returns CDR1 SGHRS and CDR2 YFSETQ. The CDR3 loop reads CASSLLRTSDAQYF. The CDR3 nucleotides read TGCGCCAGCAGCTTGCTCCGGACTAGCGATGCCCAGTACTTC. The whole variable domain, filled in from reference TRBV5-1 and TRBJ2-7, reads KAGVTQTPRYLIKTRGQQVTLSCSPISGHRSVSWYQQTPGQGLQFLFEYFSETQRNKGNFPGRFSGRQFSNSRSEMNVSTLELGDSALYLCASSLLRTSDAQYFGPGTRLTVT.

The gene calls are TRBV6-1 and TRBJ1-2; D is uncertain. V dropped 5 bases and J dropped 4 bases, with 17 bases sitting between them. This CDR3 region has 15 residues. CDR1 is MNHNS and CDR2 is SASEGT in the germline V gene. The CDR3 coding sequence is TGTGCCAGCAGTCATACCCCTCTAGACGGCTATGGCTACACCTTC. Translating gives CASSHTPLDGYGYTF.

V usage is TRBV9 and J usage is TRBJ2-2; D remains unclear. Trimming took 1 base from V and 2 from J, leaving 6 bases between them. CDR1 and CDR2 (germline): SGDLS, YYNGEE. This CDR3 contains 14 residues. The CDR3 DNA reads TGTGCCAGCAGCGTATCCACCAACACCGGGGAGCTGTTTTTT. Protein sequence: CASSVSTNTGELFF.

This clonotype was seen a handful of times. The rearrangement uses TRBV6-1 and TRBJ1-2; tentative D call: TRBD1 (5 bases). Germline CDR1 MNHNS, CDR2 SASEGT. The length of the CDR3 is 16 residues. V was trimmed by 2 bases and J by 6 bases, leaving 19 bases between them. This chain's CDR3 is CASSEPDRWSFDGYTF. In nucleotides, the CDR3 is TGTGCCAGCAGTGAACCAGACAGATGGAGCTTCGATGGCTACACCTTC.

The J gene is TRBJ2-3, the V gene TRBV20-1; either TRBD1 or TRBD2 may supply D (5 bases each). Looked up from germline, CDR1 is DFQATT and CDR2 is SNEGSKA (reference sequence). The CDR3 is 13 amino acids. With 1 base removed from V and 8 bases from J, the gap between germline ends came to 13 bases. CDR3 protein: CSARGDGLSTQYF. As DNA, the CDR3 is TGCAGTGCTAGAGGGGACGGGTTGAGTACGCAGTATTTT.

With respect to this clonotype: An end of the junction does not agree with germline; a read error may underlie this. The chain combines TRBV24-1 with TRBJ2-5; 9 bases match TRBD1. The length of the CDR3 is 16 residues. Germline loops: CDR1 KGHDR, CDR2 SFDVKD. The CDR3 DNA sequence: TGTGCCACCAGTGATTTGCTTAGGACAGGGGAAGAGACCCGGTACTTC. Translation gives CATSDLLRTGEETRYF.

The J gene is TRBJ1-6, the V gene TRBV27, with unresolved D. This CDR3 has 13 amino acids. Germline values: CDR1 MNHEY, CDR2 SMNVEV (reference sequence). V lost 5 bases, J lost 8 bases, and 10 bases lay in between. The DNA of the CDR3 is TGTGCCAGCAGTCACCCTGGGCATTCACCCCTCCACTTT. Residues: CASSHPGHSPLHF.